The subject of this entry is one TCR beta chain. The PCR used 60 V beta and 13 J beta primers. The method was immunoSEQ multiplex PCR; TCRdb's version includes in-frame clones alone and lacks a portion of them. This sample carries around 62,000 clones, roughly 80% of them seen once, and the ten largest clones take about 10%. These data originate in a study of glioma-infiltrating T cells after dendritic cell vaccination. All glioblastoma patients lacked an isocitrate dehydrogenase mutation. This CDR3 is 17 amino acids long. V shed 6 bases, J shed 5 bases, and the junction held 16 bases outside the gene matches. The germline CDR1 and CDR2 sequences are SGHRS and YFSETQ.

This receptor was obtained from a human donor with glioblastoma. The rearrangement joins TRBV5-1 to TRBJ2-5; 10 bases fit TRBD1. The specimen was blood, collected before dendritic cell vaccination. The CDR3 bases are TGCGCCAGCACGTCACTGGCAGGGACAGGGGAAGGGGAGACCCAGTACTTC. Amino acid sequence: CASTSLAGTGEGETQYF.